These 17 T cell receptor beta chains came from one sample sequenced in a study. MiXCR, applied by TCRdb to the 5' RACE reads, yields one record per CDR3 protein. The sample shows roughly 52,000 distinct CDR3 sequences, roughly a sixth of them seen only once. Sequenced sample: naive CD4+ T cells sorted from blood. Documented subset: naive CD4+ T cells, CD4+CD45RA+CD25-. The receptors were gathered from a female donor with breast cancer.

This clonotype was seen more than once but under ten times. The chain links TRBV20-1 to TRBJ2-3, with 9 bases lining up with TRBD2. After removal of 0 bases from V and 6 bases from J, the junction contained 4 bases not matched to a gene. The CDR3 has 14 residues. Germline V gives CDR1 DFQATT, CDR2 SNEGSKA (reference sequence). CDR3 sequence: CSARDAGGRDTQYF. The CDR3 nucleotides are TGCAGTGCTAGAGATGCGGGAGGGCGCGATACGCAGTATTTT.

The V and J genes are TRBV2 and TRBJ1-6, with 10 bases fitting TRBD1. Trimming cost V 5 bases and J 6 bases; bases outside gene matches: 7. CDR1 and CDR2 (germline): SNHLY, FYNNEI. CDR3 size: 16 residues. CDR3 residues: CASSNTGTGANSPLHF. The CDR3 bases are TGTGCCAGCAGTAATACCGGGACAGGGGCTAATTCACCCCTCCACTTT.

Only a few counts were recorded for this clonotype. J is TRBJ1-1 and V is TRBV5-5; perhaps TRBD1 as D (6 bases). Germline assignment: CDR1 SGHKS and CDR2 YYEKEE (reference sequence). V was pared by 6 bases and J by 1 base, with 10 bases between. This CDR3 is built from 13 residues. CDR3 in amino acids: CASTTTGNTEAFF. CDR3 DNA sequence: TGTGCCAGCACCACGACAGGGAACACTGAAGCTTTCTTT.

CDR3 sequence: CSARVVSGANVLTF. The CDR3 DNA sequence: TGCAGTGCTAGAGTAGTATCTGGGGCCAACGTCCTGACTTTC. This sequence joins TRBV20-1 and TRBJ2-6; D gene ambiguous. Germline V lookup: CDR1 DFQATT, CDR2 SNEGSKA (reference sequence). The V and J ends lost 1 base and 1 base respectively, with 5 bases between them. This CDR3 region has 14 residues.

This clonotype was recorded at least ten times. The V and J genes are TRBV28 and TRBJ2-2; 9 bases map to TRBD1. V trimming: 3 bases; J trimming: 5 bases; junction bases outside the gene matches: 10. Looked up from germline, CDR1 is MDHEN and CDR2 is SYDVKM. The CDR3 is made up of 17 amino acids. CDR3 in amino acids: CASSFGSWDRVTGELFF. For the CDR3, the DNA is TGTGCCAGCAGTTTCGGATCCTGGGACAGGGTTACCGGGGAGCTGTTTTTT.

This clonotype has a handful of counts. This chain joins TRBV7-2 and TRBJ1-5, with D possibly being TRBD1 (5 bases). V was trimmed by 3 bases and J by 3 bases, leaving 12 bases between them. CDR1 is SGHTA, CDR2 FQGNSA, per germline. The CDR3 is 15 amino acids. Here the CDR3 reads CASSFSGGVNQPQHF. The CDR3, as DNA: TGTGCCAGCAGCTTCTCAGGAGGGGTCAATCAGCCCCAGCATTTT.

This clonotype was seen only a few times. Since the CDR3 does not end with the conserved phenylalanine or tryptophan, this likely comes from a read error. The chain carries TRBV5-5 and TRBJ1-1; no definite D call. This CDR3 region has 13 residues. V lost 0 bases, J lost 11 bases, and 14 bases lay in between. Germline V gene lookup returns CDR1 SGHKS and CDR2 YYEKEE (reference sequence). CDR3 DNA: TGTGCCAGCAGCTTGGTTGTGAGGCCTCCGGCTTTCCTT. Protein product: CASSLVVRPPAFL.

This clonotype was seen more than once but under ten times. V and J are TRBV5-1 and TRBJ1-1; D remains ambiguous. V lost 5 bases and J lost 2, with 10 bases in between. The CDR3 has 13 residues. Per the germline V gene, CDR1 is SGHRS and CDR2 is YFSETQ. The CDR3 here is CASRVSLNTEAFF. The CDR3 bases are TGCGCCAGCAGGGTCAGCCTAAACACTGAAGCTTTCTTT.

V gene TRBV5-1 combines with J gene TRBJ2-3; D gene uncertain. Germline CDR1 is SGHRS and CDR2 is YFSETQ. The V end lost 4 bases, the J end lost 1 base, and 16 bases lay between the germline ends. CDR3 length: 16 amino acids. The CDR3 sequence: CASSAPETAGTDTQYF. DNA of the CDR3: TGCGCCAGCAGCGCGCCTGAGACTGCGGGCACAGATACGCAGTATTTT.

This chain uses TRBV4-1 with TRBJ1-2; unclear D gene. Germline assignment: CDR1 MGHRA and CDR2 YSYEKL. Trimming took off 1 base at V and 6 bases at J, with 9 bases between the two ends. This CDR3 spans 13 amino acids. The CDR3 DNA sequence: TGCGCCAGCAGCCAAGTGGGCGGGGATGGCTACACCTTC. Translating it yields CASSQVGGDGYTF.

Only a few counts were recorded for this clonotype. The chain joins TRBV7-8 to TRBJ1-1; D is perhaps TRBD1 (6 bases). Between the trimmed V and J ends, which lost 1 base and 4 bases, there was a span of 13 bases. The germline V gene has CDR1 SGHVS and CDR2 FQNEAQ. The CDR3 is made up of 15 amino acids. The CDR3 region is CASSLGGGWATEAFF. The CDR3 region has the DNA TGTGCCAGCAGCTTAGGAGGGGGGTGGGCCACTGAAGCTTTCTTT. The complete variable domain, with remaining parts taken from reference TRBV7-8 and TRBJ1-1, reads GAGVSQSPRYKVAKRGQDVALRCDPISGHVSLFWYQQALGQGPEFLTYFQNEAQLDKSGLPSDRFFAERPEGSVSTLKIQRTQQEDSAVYLCASSLGGGWATEAFFGQGTRLTVV.

The chain joins TRBV5-1 to TRBJ2-7; D is unclear. The germline gives CDR1 SGHRS, CDR2 YFSETQ. The CDR3 is 14 amino acids. V was pared by 7 bases and J by 2 bases, with 16 bases between. For the CDR3, the DNA is TGCGCCAGCTCCGACCCTACGACCCCCTACGAGCAGTACTTC. Translated, it gives CASSDPTTPYEQYF.

The chain links TRBV5-1 to TRBJ1-2; D unresolved. V dropped 0 bases and J dropped 5 bases, with 8 bases sitting between them. This CDR3 region has 13 residues. From germline, CDR1 is SGHRS and CDR2 YFSETQ. CDR3 coding DNA: TGCGCCAGCAGCTTGGACAATCCATATGGCTACACCTTC. This sequence encodes CASSLDNPYGYTF. Full variable domain (rest looked up from reference TRBV5-1 and TRBJ1-2): KAGVTQTPRYLIKTRGQQVTLSCSPISGHRSVSWYQQTPGQGLQFLFEYFSETQRNKGNFPGRFSGRQFSNSRSEMNVSTLELGDSALYLCASSLDNPYGYTFGSGTRLTVV.

This clonotype was counted at least ten times. This chain links TRBV12-3 or TRBV12-4 with TRBJ2-2, with D unclear. V was trimmed by 3 bases and J by 1 base, leaving 9 bases between them. The CDR3 totals 15 residues. CDR3: CASSFGSKNTGELFF. The CDR3 nucleotides are TGTGCCAGCAGTTTTGGCAGCAAGAACACCGGGGAGCTGTTTTTT.

There are a few counts of this clonotype. This chain joins TRBV5-1 and TRBJ2-3; 10 bases match TRBD1. The CDR3 has 16 residues. Germline-derived CDR1 and CDR2 are SGHRS and YFSETQ. The ends lost 5 bases at V and 3 bases at J; junction bases unmatched: 9. CDR3 region: CASRAGTGAITDTQYF. The CDR3 coding sequence is TGCGCCAGCAGAGCCGGGACAGGGGCTATTACAGATACGCAGTATTTT.

This clonotype occurred many times. The rearrangement joins TRBV6-5 to TRBJ2-2; 7 bases are a match to TRBD1. Germline trimming cut 8 bases from V and 7 bases from J; bases unmatched to any gene: 10. Germline V gives CDR1 MNHEY, CDR2 SVGAGI. The CDR3 is 14 residues long. CDR3 DNA sequence: TGTGCCAGCCGTGAAGGGGGCAATGACGGGGAGCTGTTTTTT. It is translated as CASREGGNDGELFF.

In its sample, this clonotype was seen many times. V and J are TRBV12-3 or TRBV12-4 and TRBJ1-4; 9 positions match TRBD1. The CDR3 extends over 13 amino acids. After removal of 6 bases from V and 7 bases from J, the junction contained 3 bases not matched to a gene. The CDR3 nucleotides read TGTGCCAGCAGGACAGGGGGTTTTGAAAAACTGTTTTTT. Its translation: CASRTGGFEKLFF.